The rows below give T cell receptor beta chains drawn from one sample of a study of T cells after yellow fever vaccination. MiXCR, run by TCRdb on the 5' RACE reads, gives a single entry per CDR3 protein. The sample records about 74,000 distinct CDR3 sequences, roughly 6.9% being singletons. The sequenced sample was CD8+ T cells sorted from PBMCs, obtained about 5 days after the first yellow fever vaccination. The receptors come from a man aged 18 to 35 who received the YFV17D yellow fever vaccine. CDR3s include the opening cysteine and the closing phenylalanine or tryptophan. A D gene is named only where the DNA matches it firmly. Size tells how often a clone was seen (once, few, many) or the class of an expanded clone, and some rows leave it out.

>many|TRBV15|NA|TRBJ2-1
CATSRVRSSYNEQFF
TGTGCCACCAGCAGAGTACGTAGCTCCTACAATGAGCAGTTCTTC
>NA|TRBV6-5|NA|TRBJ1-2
CASSYTERTAYGYTF
TGTGCCAGCAGTTACACGGAGCGGACAGCCTATGGCTACACCTTC
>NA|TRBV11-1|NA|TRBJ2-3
CASSLALSHFYRSSTDTQYF
TGTGCCAGCAGCTTAGCGCTGAGCCACTTCTACCGCTCCAGCACAGATACGCAGTATTTT
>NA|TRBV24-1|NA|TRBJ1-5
CATSVGPSNQPQHF
TGTGCCACCAGTGTTGGGCCCAGCAATCAGCCCCAGCATTTT
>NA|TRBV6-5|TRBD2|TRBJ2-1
CASSYSASGAYNEQFF
TGTGCCAGCAGTTACTCGGCTAGCGGGGCGTACAATGAGCAGTTCTTC
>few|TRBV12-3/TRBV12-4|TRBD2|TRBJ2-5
CASSSGLAGDQETQYF
TGTGCCAGCAGTTCCGGACTAGCGGGGGACCAAGAGACCCAGTACTTC
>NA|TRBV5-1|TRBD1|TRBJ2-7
CASSESGQWEQYF
TGCGCCAGCAGCGAATCGGGACAGTGGGAGCAGTACTTC
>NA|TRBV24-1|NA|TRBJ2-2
CATSVPNTGELFF
TGTGCCACCAGTGTGCCGAACACCGGGGAGCTGTTTTTT
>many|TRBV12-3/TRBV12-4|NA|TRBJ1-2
CASSQQVNYGYTF
TGTGCCAGCAGTCAACAGGTCAACTATGGCTACACCTTC
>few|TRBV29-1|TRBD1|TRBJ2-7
CSVQGEKWEQYF
TGCAGCGTGCAGGGGGAGAAATGGGAGCAGTACTTC
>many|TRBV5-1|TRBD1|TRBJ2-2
CASSLWLRQGRNTGELFF
TGCGCCAGCAGCTTATGGCTCCGACAGGGGAGGAACACCGGGGAGCTGTTTTTT
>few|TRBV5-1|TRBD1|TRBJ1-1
CASSFRGGTEAFF
TGCGCCAGCAGCTTCAGGGGGGGTACTGAAGCTTTCTTT
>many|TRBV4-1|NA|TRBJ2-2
CASSQARNTGELFF
TGCGCCAGCAGCCAAGCCAGGAACACCGGGGAGCTGTTTTTT
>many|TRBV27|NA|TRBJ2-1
CASSLGGPNSNEQFF
TGTGCCAGCAGTCTGGGGGGGCCCAACAGCAATGAGCAGTTCTTC
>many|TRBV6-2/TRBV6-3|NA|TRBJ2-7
CASERTNSYEQYF
TGTGCCAGCGAGCGGACTAACTCCTACGAGCAGTACTTC
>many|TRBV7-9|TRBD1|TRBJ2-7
CASSEKGTGPRYEQYF
TGTGCCAGCAGCGAGAAGGGGACAGGCCCTAGATACGAGCAGTACTTC
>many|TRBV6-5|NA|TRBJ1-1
CASSSTGRNTEAFF
TGTGCCAGCAGTTCGACAGGACGGAACACTGAAGCTTTCTTT
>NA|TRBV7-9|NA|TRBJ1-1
CASSQYRVRNTEAFF
TGTGCCAGCAGCCAGTACAGGGTTAGGAACACTGAAGCTTTCTTT
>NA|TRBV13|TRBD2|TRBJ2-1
CASSGPGLHEQFF
TGTGCCAGCAGCGGCCCGGGACTACATGAGCAGTTCTTC
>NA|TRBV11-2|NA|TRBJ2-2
CASSLVRSPHTGELFF
TGTGCCAGCAGCTTAGTCAGGTCCCCGCACACCGGGGAGCTGTTTTTT
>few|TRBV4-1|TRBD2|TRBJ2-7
CASSQDLAGRAYEQYF
TGCGCCAGCAGCCAAGATTTGGCAGGGAGGGCCTACGAGCAGTACTTC
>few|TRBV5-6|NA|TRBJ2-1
CASSLYASHEQFF
TGTGCCAGCAGCTTGTACGCGAGCCATGAGCAGTTCTTC
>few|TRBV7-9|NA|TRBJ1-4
CASSFSLAGTNEKLFF
TGTGCCAGCAGCTTTAGCCTCGCCGGGACTAATGAAAAACTGTTTTTT
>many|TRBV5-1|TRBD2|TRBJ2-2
CASSRGTSGGELFF
TGCGCCAGCAGCCGGGGGACTAGCGGCGGGGAGCTGTTTTTT
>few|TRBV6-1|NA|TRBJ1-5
CASRQRWNQPQHF
TGTGCCAGCAGACAGAGGTGGAATCAGCCCCAGCATTTT
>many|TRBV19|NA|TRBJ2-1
CASSSLSYNEQFF
TGTGCCAGTAGTAGTCTCAGTTACAATGAGCAGTTCTTC
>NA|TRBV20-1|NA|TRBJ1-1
CSARAGDWWAEAFF
TGCAGTGCTAGAGCGGGGGATTGGTGGGCTGAAGCTTTCTTT
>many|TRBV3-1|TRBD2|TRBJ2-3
CASSPFLRGGTDTQYF
TGTGCCAGCAGTCCCTTTCTCCGGGGGGGAACAGATACGCAGTATTTT
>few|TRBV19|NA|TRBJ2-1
CASRATRQSLYEQFF
TGTGCCAGTAGGGCAACTAGACAATCTCTTTATGAGCAGTTCTTC
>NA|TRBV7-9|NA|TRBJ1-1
CASSLGFGRSTEAFF
TGTGCCAGCAGCTTAGGTTTCGGCAGGAGCACTGAAGCTTTCTTT
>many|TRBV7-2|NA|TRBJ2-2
CASSLDSISNTGELFF
TGTGCCAGCAGCCTGGACAGCATATCGAACACCGGGGAGCTGTTTTTT
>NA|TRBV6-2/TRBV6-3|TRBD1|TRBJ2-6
CASSYTQGTGSGANVLTF
TGTGCCAGCAGTTACACACAGGGGACAGGCTCTGGGGCCAACGTCCTGACTTTC
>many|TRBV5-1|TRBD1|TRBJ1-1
CASSLERTGGTEAFF
TGCGCCAGCAGCTTGGAGAGGACAGGGGGCACTGAAGCTTTCTTT
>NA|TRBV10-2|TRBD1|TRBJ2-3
CASSESGHRGTGTQYF
TGCGCCAGCAGTGAGTCCGGGCACAGGGGAACTGGTACGCAGTATTTT
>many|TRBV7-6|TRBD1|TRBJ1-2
CASSRTGGYGYTF
TGTGCCAGCAGCCGGACAGGGGGTTACGGCTACACCTTC
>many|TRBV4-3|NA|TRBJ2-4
CASSPPGGRYRPIAKNIQYF
TGCGCCAGCAGCCCCCCCGGGGGTCGATACCGTCCTATAGCCAAAAACATTCAGTACTTC
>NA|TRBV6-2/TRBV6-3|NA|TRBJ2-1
CASSYGEPNEQFF
TGTGCCAGCAGTTACGGGGAACCTAATGAGCAGTTCTTC
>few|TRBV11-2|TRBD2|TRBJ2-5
CASSSPRLAGVAETQYF
TGTGCCAGCAGCTCCCCCCGACTAGCGGGGGTGGCAGAGACCCAGTACTTC
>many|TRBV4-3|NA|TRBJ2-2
CASSHRRTETFTNTGELFF
TGCGCCAGCAGCCACAGAAGGACAGAAACCTTTACGAACACCGGGGAGCTGTTTTTT
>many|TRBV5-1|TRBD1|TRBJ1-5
CASSSTGDQPQHF
TGCGCCAGCAGCTCGACAGGGGATCAGCCCCAGCATTTT
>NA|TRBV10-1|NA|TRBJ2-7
CASSPTLTYEQYF
TGCGCCAGCAGCCCTACTTTGACCTACGAGCAGTACTTC
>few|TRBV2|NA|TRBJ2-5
CASSPELGAQYF
TGTGCCAGCAGCCCCGAGCTGGGAGCCCAGTACTTC
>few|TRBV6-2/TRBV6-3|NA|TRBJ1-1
CASSYRWGLTEAFF
TGTGCCAGCAGTTACCGCTGGGGTTTAACTGAAGCTTTCTTT
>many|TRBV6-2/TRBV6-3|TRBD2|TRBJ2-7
CASSSGLAGPYEQYF
TGTGCCAGCAGTTCCGGACTAGCGGGGCCTTACGAGCAGTACTTC
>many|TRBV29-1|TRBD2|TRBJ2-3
CSVEDLSGEDTQYF
TGCAGCGTTGAAGATCTTAGCGGGGAAGATACGCAGTATTTT
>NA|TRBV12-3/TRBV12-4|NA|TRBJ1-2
CASTLSGYYGYTF
TGTGCCAGCACCCTATCGGGCTACTATGGCTACACCTTC
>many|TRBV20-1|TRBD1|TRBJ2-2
CSATGTGTGELFF
TGCAGTGCGACCGGGACAGGGACCGGGGAGCTGTTTTTT
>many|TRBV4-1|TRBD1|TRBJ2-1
CASSQEDRGGEQFF
TGCGCCAGCAGCCAAGAGGACAGGGGGGGTGAGCAGTTCTTC
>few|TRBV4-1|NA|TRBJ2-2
CASSQVQPSGELFF
TGCGCCAGCAGCCAAGTACAACCCTCGGGGGAGCTGTTTTTT
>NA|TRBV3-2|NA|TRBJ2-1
CTISFRLAGGHSYNEQFF
TGTACCATCAGTTTTAGGCTAGCGGGGGGTCACTCCTACAATGAGCAGTTCTTC
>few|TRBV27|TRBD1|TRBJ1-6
CASSLLGGTLHF
TGTGCCAGCAGTTTACTAGGGGGCACCCTCCACTTT
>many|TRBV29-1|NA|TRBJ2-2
CSARGYGTGELFF
TGCAGCGCTAGGGGGTACGGCACCGGGGAGCTGTTTTTT
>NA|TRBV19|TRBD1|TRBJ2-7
CASSFGQGASYEQYF
TGTGCCAGTAGTTTTGGACAGGGGGCCTCCTACGAGCAGTACTTC
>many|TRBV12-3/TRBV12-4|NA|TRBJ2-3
CASSPAGDTQYF
TGTGCCAGCAGCCCCGCCGGGGATACGCAGTATTTT
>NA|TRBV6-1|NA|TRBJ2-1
CASTRNDRNSYNEQFF
TGTGCCAGCACCCGCAATGACAGGAACTCCTACAATGAGCAGTTCTTC
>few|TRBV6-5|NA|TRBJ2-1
CASSYSYEGYNEQFF
TGTGCCAGCAGTTACTCGTATGAGGGTTACAATGAGCAGTTCTTC
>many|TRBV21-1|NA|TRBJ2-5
CASSKWRAAGGQETQYF
TGTGCCAGCAGCAAATGGAGGGCGGCGGGGGGACAAGAGACCCAGTACTTC